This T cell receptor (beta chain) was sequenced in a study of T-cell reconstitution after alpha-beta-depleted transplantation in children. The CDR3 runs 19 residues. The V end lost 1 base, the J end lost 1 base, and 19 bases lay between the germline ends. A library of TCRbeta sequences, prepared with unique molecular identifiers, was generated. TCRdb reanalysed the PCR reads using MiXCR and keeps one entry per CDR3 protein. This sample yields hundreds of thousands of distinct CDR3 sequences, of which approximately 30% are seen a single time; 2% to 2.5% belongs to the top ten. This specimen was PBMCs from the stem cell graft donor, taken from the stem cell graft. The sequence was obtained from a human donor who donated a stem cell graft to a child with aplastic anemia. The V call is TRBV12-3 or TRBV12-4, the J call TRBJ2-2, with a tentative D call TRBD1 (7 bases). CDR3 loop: CASSLGRRAGTVNTGELFF. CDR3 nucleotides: TGTGCCAGCAGTTTAGGGAGGAGGGCCGGGACAGTGAACACCGGGGAGCTGTTTTTT.